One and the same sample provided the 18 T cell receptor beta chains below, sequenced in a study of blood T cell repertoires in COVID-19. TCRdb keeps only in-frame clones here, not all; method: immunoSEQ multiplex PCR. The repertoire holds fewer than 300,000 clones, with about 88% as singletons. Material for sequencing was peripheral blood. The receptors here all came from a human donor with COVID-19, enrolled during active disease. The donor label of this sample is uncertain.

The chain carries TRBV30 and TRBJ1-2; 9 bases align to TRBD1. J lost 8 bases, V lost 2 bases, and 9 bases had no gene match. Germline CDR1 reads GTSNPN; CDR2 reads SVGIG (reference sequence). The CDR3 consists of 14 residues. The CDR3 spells CAWSHRGRIGGYTF. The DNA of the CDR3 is TGTGCCTGGAGTCACAGGGGGCGAATTGGAGGCTACACCTTC.

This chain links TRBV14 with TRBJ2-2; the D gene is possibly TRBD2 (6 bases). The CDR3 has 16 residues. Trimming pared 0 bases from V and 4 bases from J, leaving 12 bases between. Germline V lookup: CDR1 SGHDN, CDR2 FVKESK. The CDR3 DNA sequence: TGTGCCAGCAGCCAAGAGTTGGCGGGATCCACCGGGGAGCTGTTTTTT. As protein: CASSQELAGSTGELFF.

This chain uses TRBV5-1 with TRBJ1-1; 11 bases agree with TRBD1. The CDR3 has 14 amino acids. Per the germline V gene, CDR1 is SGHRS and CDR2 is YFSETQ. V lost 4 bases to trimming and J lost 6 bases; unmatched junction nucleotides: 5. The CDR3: CASSHGQGASEAFF. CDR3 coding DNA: TGCGCCAGCAGCCACGGACAGGGGGCTTCTGAAGCTTTCTTT. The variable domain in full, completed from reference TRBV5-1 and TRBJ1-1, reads KAGVTQTPRYLIKTRGQQVTLSCSPISGHRSVSWYQQTPGQGLQFLFEYFSETQRNKGNFPGRFSGRQFSNSRSEMNVSTLELGDSALYLCASSHGQGASEAFFGQGTRLTVV.

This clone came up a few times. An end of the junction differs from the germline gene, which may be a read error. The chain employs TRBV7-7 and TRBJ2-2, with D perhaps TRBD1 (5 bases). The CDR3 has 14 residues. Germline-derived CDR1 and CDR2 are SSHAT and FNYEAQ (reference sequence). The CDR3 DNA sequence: TGTGCTAGCAGCTCGGCGATAAGGGGCGGGGAGCTGTTTTTT. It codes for CASSSAIRGGELFF.

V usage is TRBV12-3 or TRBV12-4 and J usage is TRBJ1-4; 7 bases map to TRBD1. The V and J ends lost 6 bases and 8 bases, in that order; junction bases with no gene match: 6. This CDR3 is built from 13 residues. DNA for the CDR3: TGTGCCAGCAGCGGGACAGAGCTCGAAAAACTGTTTTTT. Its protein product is CASSGTELEKLFF.

The CDR3: CASSPPGGITGELFF. The CDR3 DNA reads TGTGCCAGCAGCCCCCCGGGGGGGATCACCGGGGAGCTGTTTTTT. V usage is TRBV11-3 and J usage is TRBJ2-2; 8 bases fit TRBD2. With 5 bases clipped from V and 4 bases from J, the junction kept 6 bases outside the gene matches. The germline V gene has CDR1 SGHNT and CDR2 YENEEA. This CDR3 is 15 amino acids long.

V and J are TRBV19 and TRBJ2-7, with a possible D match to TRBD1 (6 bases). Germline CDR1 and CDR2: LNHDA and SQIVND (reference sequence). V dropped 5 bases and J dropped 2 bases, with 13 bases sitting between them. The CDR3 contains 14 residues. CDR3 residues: CASSQSRGTYEQYF. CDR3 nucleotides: TGTGCCAGTAGTCAAAGTAGGGGGACCTACGAGCAGTACTTC. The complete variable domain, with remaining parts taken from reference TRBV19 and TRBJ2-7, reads DGGITQSPKYLFRKEGQNVTLSCEQNLNHDAMYWYRQDPGQGLRLIYYSQIVNDFQKGDIAEGYSVSREKKESFPLTVTSAQKNPTAFYLCASSQSRGTYEQYFGPGTRLTVT.

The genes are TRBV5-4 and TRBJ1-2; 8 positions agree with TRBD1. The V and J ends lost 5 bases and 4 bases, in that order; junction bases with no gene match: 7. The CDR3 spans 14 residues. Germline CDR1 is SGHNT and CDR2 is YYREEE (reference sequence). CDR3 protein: CASRLQGVLYGYTF. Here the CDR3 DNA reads TGTGCCAGCAGACTACAGGGGGTGCTCTATGGCTACACCTTC.

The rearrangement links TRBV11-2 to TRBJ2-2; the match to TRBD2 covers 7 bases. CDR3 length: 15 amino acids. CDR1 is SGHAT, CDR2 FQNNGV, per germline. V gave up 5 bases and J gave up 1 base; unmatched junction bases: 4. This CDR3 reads CASSPGGGNTGELFF. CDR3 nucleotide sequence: TGTGCCAGCAGCCCGGGCGGGGGGAACACCGGGGAGCTGTTTTTT. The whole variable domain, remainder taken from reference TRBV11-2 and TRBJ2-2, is EAGVAQSPRYKIIEKRQSVAFWCNPISGHATLYWYQQILGQGPKLLIQFQNNGVVDDSQLPKDRFSAERLKGVDSTLKIQPAKLEDSAVYLCASSPGGGNTGELFFGEGSRLTVL.

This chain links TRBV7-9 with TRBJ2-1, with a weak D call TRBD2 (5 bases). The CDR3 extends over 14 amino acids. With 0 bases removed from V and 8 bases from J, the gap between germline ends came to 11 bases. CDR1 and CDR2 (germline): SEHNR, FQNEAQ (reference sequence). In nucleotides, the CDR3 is TGTGCCAGCAGCTTAGCTTCCGGGATTGATGAGCAGTTCTTC. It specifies CASSLASGIDEQFF.

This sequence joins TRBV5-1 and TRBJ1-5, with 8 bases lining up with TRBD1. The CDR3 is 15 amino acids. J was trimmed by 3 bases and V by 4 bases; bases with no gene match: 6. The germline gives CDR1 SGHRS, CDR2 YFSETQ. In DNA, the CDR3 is TGCGCCAGCAGCGCTGGACAGGGTCCCAATCAGCCCCAGCATTTT. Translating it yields CASSAGQGPNQPQHF.

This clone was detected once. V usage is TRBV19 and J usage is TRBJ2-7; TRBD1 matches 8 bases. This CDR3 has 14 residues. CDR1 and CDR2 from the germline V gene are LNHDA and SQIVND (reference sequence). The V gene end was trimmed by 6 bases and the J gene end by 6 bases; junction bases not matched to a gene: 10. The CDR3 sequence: CASSFQGAAGEQYF. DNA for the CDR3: TGTGCCAGTAGCTTTCAGGGGGCAGCCGGCGAGCAGTACTTC. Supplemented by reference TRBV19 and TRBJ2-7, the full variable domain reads DGGITQSPKYLFRKEGQNVTLSCEQNLNHDAMYWYRQDPGQGLRLIYYSQIVNDFQKGDIAEGYSVSREKKESFPLTVTSAQKNPTAFYLCASSFQGAAGEQYFGPGTRLTVT.

CDR3 protein: CASGQGGNYGYTF. The CDR3 bases are TGTGCCAGCGGACAGGGGGGGAACTATGGCTACACCTTC. This chain links TRBV12-3 or TRBV12-4 with TRBJ1-2; 10 bases agree with TRBD1. Trimming at V came to 8 bases and at J to 2 bases, leaving 2 bases not matched to a gene. The CDR3 consists of 13 residues.

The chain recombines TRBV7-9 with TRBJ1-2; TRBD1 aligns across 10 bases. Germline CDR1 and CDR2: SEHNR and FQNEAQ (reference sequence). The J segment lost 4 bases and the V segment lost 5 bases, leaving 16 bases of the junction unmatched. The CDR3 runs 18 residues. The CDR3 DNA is TGTGCCAGCAGCCCAGTGGGACAGGGGTCCCTCCTCGTCTATGGCTACACCTTC. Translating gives CASSPVGQGSLLVYGYTF.

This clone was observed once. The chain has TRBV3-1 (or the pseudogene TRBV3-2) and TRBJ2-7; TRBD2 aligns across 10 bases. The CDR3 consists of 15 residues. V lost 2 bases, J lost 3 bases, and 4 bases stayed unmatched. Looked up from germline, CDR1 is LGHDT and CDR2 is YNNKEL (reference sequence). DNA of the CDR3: TGTGCCAGCAGCCAACTCGCTAGCGGGAGCTACGAGCAGTACTTC. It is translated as CASSQLASGSYEQYF.

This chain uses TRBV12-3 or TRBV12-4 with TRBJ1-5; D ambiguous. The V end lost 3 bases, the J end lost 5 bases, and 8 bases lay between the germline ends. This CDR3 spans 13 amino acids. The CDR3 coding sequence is TGTGCCAGCAGTTTCACATCAGATCAGCCCCAGCATTTT. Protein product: CASSFTSDQPQHF.

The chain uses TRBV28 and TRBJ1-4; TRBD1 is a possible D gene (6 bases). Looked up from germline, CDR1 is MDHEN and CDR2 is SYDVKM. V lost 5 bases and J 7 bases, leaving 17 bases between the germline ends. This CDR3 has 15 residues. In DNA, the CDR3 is TGTGCCAGCAGTAAACCTCCGGGACAAAGTGAAAAACTGTTTTTT. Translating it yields CASSKPPGQSEKLFF.

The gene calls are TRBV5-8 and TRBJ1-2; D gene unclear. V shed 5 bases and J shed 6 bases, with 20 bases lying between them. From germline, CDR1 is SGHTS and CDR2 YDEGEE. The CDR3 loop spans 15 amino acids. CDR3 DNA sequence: TGTGCCAGCAGTTACCATCGGGTAGGCATTAATGGCTACACCTTC. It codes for CASSYHRVGINGYTF.